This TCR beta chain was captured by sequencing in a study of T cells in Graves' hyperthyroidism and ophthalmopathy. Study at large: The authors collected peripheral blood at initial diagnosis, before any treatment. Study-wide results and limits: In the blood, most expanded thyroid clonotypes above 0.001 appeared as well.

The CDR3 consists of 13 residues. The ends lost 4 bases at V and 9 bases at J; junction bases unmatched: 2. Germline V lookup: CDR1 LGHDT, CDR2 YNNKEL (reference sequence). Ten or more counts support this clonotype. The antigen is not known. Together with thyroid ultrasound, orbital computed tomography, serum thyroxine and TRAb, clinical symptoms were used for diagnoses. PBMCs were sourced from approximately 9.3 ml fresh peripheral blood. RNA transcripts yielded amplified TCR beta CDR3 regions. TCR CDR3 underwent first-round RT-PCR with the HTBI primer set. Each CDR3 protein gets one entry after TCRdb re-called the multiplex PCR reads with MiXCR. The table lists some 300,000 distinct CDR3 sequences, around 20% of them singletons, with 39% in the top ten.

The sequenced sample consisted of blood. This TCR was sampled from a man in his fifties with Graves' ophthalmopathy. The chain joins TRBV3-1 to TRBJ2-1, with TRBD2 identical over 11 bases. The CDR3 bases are TGTGCCAGCAGCCTCGGGACTAGCGGTGAGCAGTTCTTC. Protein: CASSLGTSGEQFF.